This note documents a single T cell receptor (beta chain) sequence. Its antigen is undetermined. The CDR3 contains 13 residues. From germline, CDR1 is MNHNS and CDR2 SASEGT. V lost 5 bases, J lost 4 bases, and 2 bases stayed unmatched. These data belong to a study of glioma-infiltrating T cells after dendritic cell vaccination. For the study at large: Glioblastoma patients came from Phase I and II dendritic cell vaccination trials. Three intradermal dendritic cell vaccine injections were given every two weeks. Study conclusions and caveats: Survival was not directly related to TCR clonality in these patients.

Documented time point: after dendritic cell vaccination, including at tumor progression/relapse. PBMC sampling occurred before vaccination, two weeks after the third dose, and at progression. TCRdb's table, derived via immunoSEQ multiplex PCR, lists solely in-frame clones and lacks some. The repertoire holds tens of thousands of clones, with over 80% as singletons. The V and J genes are TRBV6-1 and TRBJ2-7; 10 bases agree with TRBD2. The receptor's source is a human donor with glioblastoma. Material: blood, obtained after dendritic cell vaccination. Here the CDR3 reads CASSLAGAYEQYF. CDR3 bases: TGTGCCAGCAGTCTAGCGGGGGCGTACGAGCAGTACTTC.